The 12 T cell receptor beta chains below all came from one sample that was sequenced in a study of neoadjuvant nivolumab and ipilimumab in lung cancer. Sequencing was performed with immunoSEQ multiplex PCR; in TCRdb, only in-frame clones are kept and a portion is missing. The sample carries tens of thousands of clones, around 80% recorded once. The sample in question was peripheral blood, obtained before neoadjuvant nivolumab, alone or with ipilimumab. The source is an adult with non-small cell lung cancer.

V usage is TRBV18 and J usage is TRBJ1-2, with D perhaps matching TRBD1 (5 bases). Germline V gene lookup returns CDR1 KGHSH and CDR2 LQKENI. The CDR3 runs 12 residues. V lost 6 bases and J lost 7, with 12 bases in between. In DNA, the CDR3 is TGTGCCAGCTCTACGGGGGTCGTTGGCTACACCTTC. Its translation: CASSTGVVGYTF.

The V and J genes are TRBV11-1 and TRBJ2-1, with D maybe TRBD1 (5 bases). The CDR3 has 13 residues. V was cut by 6 bases and J by 6 bases, with 12 bases left in between. Per germline, CDR1 SGHAT and CDR2 FQDESV (reference sequence). The CDR3 region is CASSPTGFNEQFF. CDR3 DNA sequence: TGTGCCAGCAGTCCCACAGGTTTCAATGAGCAGTTCTTC.

This rearrangement joins TRBV5-1 to TRBJ1-1; D might be TRBD1 (6 bases). Between the trimmed V and J ends, which lost 4 bases and 0 bases, there was a span of 13 bases. Germline V lookup: CDR1 SGHRS, CDR2 YFSETQ. The CDR3 spans 15 residues. CDR3 in amino acids: CASSRTEIMNTEAFF. CDR3 nucleotide sequence: TGCGCCAGCAGCCGGACAGAGATCATGAACACTGAAGCTTTCTTT.

The CDR3 DNA is TGTGCCAGCAGCTTCGACAGGAGCACAGATACGCAGTATTTT. It specifies CASSFDRSTDTQYF. The chain is built from TRBV7-3 and TRBJ2-3; maybe TRBD1 (6 bases). The CDR3 contains 14 residues. The V gene lost 3 bases and the J gene lost 0 bases, with 7 bases spanning the gap. Germline V lookup: CDR1 SGHTA, CDR2 FQGTGA. The variable domain in full, with the rest retrieved from reference TRBV7-3 and TRBJ2-3, is GAGVSQTPSNKVTEKGKYVELRCDPISGHTALYWYRQSLGQGPEFLIYFQGTGAADDSGLPNDRFFAVRPEGSVSTLKIQRTERGDSAVYLCASSFDRSTDTQYFGPGTRLTVL.

V is TRBV19 and J is TRBJ1-5, with D possibly TRBD1 on 6 matching bases. V shed 8 bases and J shed 0 bases, with 14 bases lying between them. The CDR3 length is 15 residues. Germline V lookup: CDR1 LNHDA, CDR2 SQIVND (reference sequence). CDR3 DNA: TGTGCCAGTTGGATTGGGGGGCGTAGCAATCAGCCCCAGCATTTT. Translation: CASWIGGRSNQPQHF.

The rearrangement uses TRBV12-5 and TRBJ2-2, with 8 bases that match TRBD2. The CDR3 has 15 amino acids. Looked up from germline, CDR1 is LGHNT and CDR2 is FRNRAP. J lost 1 base, V lost 7 bases, and 5 bases had no gene match. The CDR3, as DNA: TGTGCTAGTGCCCGGGGGGGGAAGAACACCGGGGAGCTGTTTTTT. Its protein is CASARGGKNTGELFF.

V is TRBV7-9 and J is TRBJ1-4; weak D call: TRBD1 (6 bases). The V end lost 5 bases, the J end lost 5 bases, and 12 bases lay between the germline ends. In germline, CDR1 is SEHNR, CDR2 FQNEAQ (reference sequence). CDR3 size: 14 residues. CDR3 amino acids: CASSPQGWNEKLFF. The DNA for the CDR3 is TGTGCCAGCAGCCCACAGGGTTGGAATGAAAAACTGTTTTTT.

The chain carries TRBV6-1 and TRBJ1-1, with 7 positions matching TRBD1. The CDR3 length is 14 residues. Germline CDR1 is MNHNS and CDR2 is SASEGT. The V and J ends lost 9 bases and 4 bases, in that order; junction bases with no gene match: 11. The CDR3 reads CASFDRASGTEAFF. CDR3 DNA: TGTGCCAGTTTCGACAGGGCCTCGGGCACTGAAGCTTTCTTT.

This sequence joins TRBV7-7 and TRBJ2-1; weak D call: TRBD2 (6 bases). CDR3 length: 15 amino acids. Trimming left V 5 bases short and J 4 bases short, with 15 bases between. Germline-derived CDR1 and CDR2 are SSHAT and FNYEAQ (reference sequence). CDR3: CASSPGTGEYNEQFF. In nucleotides, the CDR3 is TGTGCCAGCAGCCCAGGTACGGGGGAGTACAATGAGCAGTTCTTC.

This sequence joins TRBV19 and TRBJ1-1; D is unclear. The CDR3 loop spans 11 amino acids. From germline, CDR1 is LNHDA and CDR2 SQIVND (reference sequence). Trimming removed 7 bases at V and 0 bases at J, with 3 bases between. The CDR3 loop is CASKMNTEAFF. The DNA for the CDR3 is TGTGCCAGTAAGATGAACACTGAAGCTTTCTTT.

The rearrangement links TRBV11-2 to TRBJ1-4; D ambiguous. The ends were cut back, 1 base at V and 8 bases at J, with 11 bases in the middle. This CDR3 is built from 14 residues. Germline CDR1 SGHAT, CDR2 FQNNGV. The CDR3 spells CASSLGGLGEKLFF. The CDR3 region has the DNA TGTGCCAGCAGCTTAGGTGGGCTCGGGGAAAAACTGTTTTTT.

CDR3 DNA: TGTGCCAGCACCCAAGACGGGGGCTTCGCAGATACGCAGTATTTT. Translation gives CASTQDGGFADTQYF. This chain joins TRBV2 and TRBJ2-3, with D tentatively TRBD1 or TRBD2 (6 bases each). Trimming cost V 7 bases and J 4 bases, with 18 bases left between them. The length of the CDR3 is 15 residues. From germline, CDR1 is SNHLY and CDR2 FYNNEI.